These T cell receptor beta chains were read from a single sample in a study of beta chain features in type 1 diabetes. Produced via immunoSEQ multiplex PCR; TCRdb's table is partial and in-frame only. The sample shows about 40,000 clones, approximately 50% of them seen only once. The specimen sequenced was central memory CD4+ T cells from blood. Source of these receptors: a woman aged 18-29 years in good health. CDR3s include the opening cysteine and the closing phenylalanine or tryptophan. A D gene is named only where the DNA matches it firmly. Clone size appears in some rows only: once, few, many, or a class for an expanded clone.

>TRBJ1-1|TRBD1|.|TRBV10-2
TGCGCCACCACTCAGGGGGGTAACACTGAAGCTTTCTTT
CATTQGGNTEAFF
>TRBJ1-4|.|few|TRBV6-6
TGTGCCAGCGCCTGGGGAGTAAGGGATGAAAAACTGTTTTTT
CASAWGVRDEKLFF
>TRBJ2-6|TRBD1|.|TRBV11-2
TGTGCCAGCAGCTCCCCGACAGGGGCTGGGGCCAACGTCCTGACTTTC
CASSSPTGAGANVLTF
>TRBJ2-5|.|.|TRBV5-1
TGCGCCAGCAGCTTGGCAACCGGCCAAGAGACCCAGTACTTC
CASSLATGQETQYF
>TRBJ2-1|TRBD2|.|TRBV30
TGTGCCACAGAAATGGGGCTAGCGGGAGGCCCAGGTATGGGTGAGCAGTTCTTC
CATEMGLAGGPGMGEQFF
>TRBJ2-7|TRBD1|.|TRBV19
TGTGCCAGTAGTAGCACGGGGACAGTCTACGAGCAGTACTTC
CASSSTGTVYEQYF
>TRBJ1-6|TRBD1|.|TRBV5-4
TGTGCCAGCAGCTTGGGGACAGGACAATATAATTCACCCCTCCACTTT
CASSLGTGQYNSPLHF
>TRBJ1-1|.|.|TRBV9
TGTGCCAGCAGCCCCCGACAGAACACTGAAGCTTTCTTT
CASSPRQNTEAFF
>TRBJ2-7|TRBD2|.|TRBV6-5
TGTGCCAGCACCAGGGGACTAGCCTACGAGCAGTACTTC
CASTRGLAYEQYF
>TRBJ2-7|TRBD1|.|TRBV5-6
TGTGCCAGCAGCTTCGCAGGGGGCAGACAGCAGTACTTC
CASSFAGGRQQYF
>TRBJ1-1|.|few|TRBV29-1
TGCAGCGTTACGAGGGCGTCGAACACTGAAGCTTTCTTT
CSVTRASNTEAFF
>TRBJ2-2|.|.|TRBV19
TGTGCCAGTAGTCCTGGACGGGAACACCGGGAGCTGTTTTTT
CASSPGREHRELFF
>TRBJ1-4|.|.|TRBV15
TGTGCCACCAGCAGAGCCGGGGGGCGCAATGAAAAACTGTTTTTT
CATSRAGGRNEKLFF
>TRBJ2-7|.|.|TRBV11-2
TGTGCCAGCAGCTTAGGCCAGGTCTCCTACGAGCAGTACTTC
CASSLGQVSYEQYF
>TRBJ2-5|.|.|TRBV6-5
TGTGCCAGCAGTGGGACAAGGTCGGCGGAGACCCAGTACTTC
CASSGTRSAETQYF
>TRBJ1-3|.|.|TRBV4-1
TGCGCCAGCAGCGGCGCAGGGTTTCTTGCTAGAAACACCATATATTTT
CASSGAGFLARNTIYF
>TRBJ2-3|TRBD2|.|TRBV11-1
TGTGCCAGCAGCTGGCTAGCGGCGGGCACAGATACGCAGTATTTT
CASSWLAAGTDTQYF
>TRBJ2-3|.|.|TRBV11-2
TGTGCCAGCAGTGCAGAGGCGGGCACAGATACGCAGTATTTT
CASSAEAGTDTQYF
>TRBJ2-7|.|.|TRBV19
TGTGCCAGTAGCCCCGAGGCTAGCCGTAACTACGAGCAGTACTTC
CASSPEASRNYEQYF
>TRBJ2-2|.|.|TRBV19
TGTGCCAGTAGTATCTGGAGGCAGCAGAACACCGGGGAGCTGTTTTTT
CASSIWRQQNTGELFF
>TRBJ2-1|.|.|TRBV5-1
TGCGCCAGCAGCTTGTTCAATAGCGGCGATGAGCAGTTCTTC
CASSLFNSGDEQFF
>TRBJ2-1|TRBD2|few|TRBV5-1
TGCGCCAGCAGCTTGGGGGGGACTAGCGGGATAGATGAGCAGTTCTTC
CASSLGGTSGIDEQFF
>TRBJ1-5|.|few|TRBV7-9
TGTGCCAGCAGCTCCAGTTATGGGGGGGCCCGTCAGCCCCAGCATTTT
CASSSSYGGARQPQHF
>TRBJ2-5|TRBD2|.|TRBV4-2
TGTGCCAGCAGCTCCGGACTAGCGGGGGATGAGACCCAGTACTTC
CASSSGLAGDETQYF
>TRBJ2-7|TRBD2|.|TRBV5-1
TGCGCCAGCAGCATTAGCGGGATCTCCTACGAGCAGTACTTC
CASSISGISYEQYF
>TRBJ1-3|.|.|TRBV27
TGTGCCAGCAGTTTATCCTCCCAGGGTGGAAACACCATATATTTT
CASSLSSQGGNTIYF
>TRBJ1-6|.|.|TRBV7-9
TGTGCCAGCCGGGAGTGGCGAGATAATTCACCCCTCCACTTT
CASREWRDNSPLHF
>TRBJ2-7|TRBD1|.|TRBV6-9
TGTGCCAGCAGTTACGGGACAGGACCCTACGAGCAGTACTTC
CASSYGTGPYEQYF
>TRBJ2-7|TRBD2|few|TRBV6-1
TGTGCCAGCAGCTCGGGACTAGCGGGGAACGAGCAGTACTTC
CASSSGLAGNEQYF
>TRBJ2-1|.|few|TRBV19
TGTGCCAGTAGTCACCGGGACTGGCGGTTCGATGAGCAGTTCTTC
CASSHRDWRFDEQFF
>TRBJ2-7|.|.|TRBV7-8
TGTGCCAGCAGCTTCTCCCGTAGCGGTAGCTACGAGCAGTACTTC
CASSFSRSGSYEQYF
>TRBJ2-7|TRBD1|.|TRBV18
TGTGCCAGCTCAGGGCGTCTACGGGACAGTCAATTTTCCCTTACCTACGAGCAGTACTTC
CASSGRLRDSQFSLTYEQYF
>TRBJ1-5|TRBD1|few|TRBV18
TGTGCCAGCTCACCGGGACAGGGAAATCAGCCCCAGCATTTT
CASSPGQGNQPQHF
>TRBJ2-1|TRBD2|.|TRBV5-6
TGTGCCAGCGCCTTAGGCCCTAGCGGGGGACACAATGAGCAGTTCTTC
CASALGPSGGHNEQFF
>TRBJ1-4|.|.|TRBV6-1
TGTGCCAGCAGTGAACCTGAGGCGGCACGGGGATCTGAAAAACTGTTTTTT
CASSEPEAARGSEKLFF
>TRBJ2-7|.|few|TRBV23-1
TGCGCCAGCAGTTTCGCGTGTGACAGTGCCTACGAGCAGTACTTC
CASSFACDSAYEQYF
>TRBJ1-6|TRBD1|.|TRBV7-8
TGTGCCAGCAGCCCTGCCGGGACAGAAAATTCACCCCTCCACTTT
CASSPAGTENSPLHF
>TRBJ2-6|TRBD1|.|TRBV19
TGTGCCAGTAGTACCCAGGGGGCTGGGGCCAACGTCCTGACTTTC
CASSTQGAGANVLTF
>TRBJ1-4|.|.|TRBV30
TGTGCCTGGAATCGGCTCTCAGGGAAGGAAAAACTGTTTTTT
CAWNRLSGKEKLFF
>TRBJ2-7|TRBD1|.|TRBV11-1
TGTGCCAGCAGCACCTTACCGGGACAGGGATCCTACGAGCAGTACTTC
CASSTLPGQGSYEQYF
>TRBJ1-1|.|few|TRBV7-9
TGTGCCAGCAGCTTAATGACAGACACTGAAGCTTTCTTT
CASSLMTDTEAFF
>TRBJ2-2|.|.|TRBV21-1
.
CASSNVGQGNVDGELFF
>TRBJ2-7|TRBD1|.|TRBV28
TGTGCCAGCAGTGCCCTCCGGGGACAGGGCTACGAGCAGTACTTC
CASSALRGQGYEQYF
>TRBJ1-6|.|.|TRBV5-1
TGCGCCAGCAGCTTGAGGACAGTCAGCTCCTATAATTCACCCCTCCACTTT
CASSLRTVSSYNSPLHF
>TRBJ2-2|TRBD1|few|TRBV5-4
TGTGCCAGCAGGTCCGGGACAGGGCAGTACCCGAACACCGGGGAGCTGTTTTTT
CASRSGTGQYPNTGELFF
>TRBJ1-2|TRBD1|few|TRBV30
TGTGCCTGGGACAGGGCCTATGGCTACACCTTC
CAWDRAYGYTF
>TRBJ2-1|.|few|TRBV2
TGTGCCACCAGACAGAGTAATTCCTACAATGAGCAGTTCTTC
CATRQSNSYNEQFF
>TRBJ2-7|.|.|TRBV7-8
TGTGCCAGCAGCTTAGCCAGTACCGGGTCCCTCCAGTACTTC
CASSLASTGSLQYF
>TRBJ2-1|.|many|TRBV5-1
TGCGCCAGCAGCTTGGCTGGGGGGAGCTCCTACAATGAGCAGTTCTTC
CASSLAGGSSYNEQFF
>TRBJ2-1|.|.|TRBV29-1
TGCAGCGTTGAAATCCAGGGAAATGAGCAGTTCTTC
CSVEIQGNEQFF
>TRBJ1-3|.|once|TRBV21-1
TGTGCCAGCAGCCACTGGACAGGTCTCGAAAACACCATATATTTT
CASSHWTGLENTIYF